The sequence of this T cell receptor beta chain was determined in a study of identical twins. This clonotype was seen more than once but under ten times. cDNA molecules carried unique molecular identifiers, and template switching added a universal primer site. TCRdb ran MiXCR on the 5' RACE reads and lists one entry per CDR3 protein. The sample includes 210,000 or so distinct CDR3 sequences, around 15% seen only once; the top ten take 40% to 45%. J was trimmed by 6 bases and V by 0 bases; bases with no gene match: 7. Looked up from germline, CDR1 is MRHNA and CDR2 is SNTAGT. The CDR3 covers 15 residues. In addition, the sample was reused for a study of T cells expressing NK-cell markers. In that study: HCMV seropositivity characterized most of the eight sequenced donors, and seronegativity one.

The chain links TRBV6-4 to TRBJ1-2; 7 nucleotides agree with TRBD1. The clonotype was recovered from a woman aged 18-35 years in good health. Sequenced material: CD8+ T cells sorted from blood. The DNA of the CDR3 is TGTGCCAGCAGTGACTCTGAGACAGGGCCGGATGGCTACACCTTC. This gives the protein CASSDSETGPDGYTF.